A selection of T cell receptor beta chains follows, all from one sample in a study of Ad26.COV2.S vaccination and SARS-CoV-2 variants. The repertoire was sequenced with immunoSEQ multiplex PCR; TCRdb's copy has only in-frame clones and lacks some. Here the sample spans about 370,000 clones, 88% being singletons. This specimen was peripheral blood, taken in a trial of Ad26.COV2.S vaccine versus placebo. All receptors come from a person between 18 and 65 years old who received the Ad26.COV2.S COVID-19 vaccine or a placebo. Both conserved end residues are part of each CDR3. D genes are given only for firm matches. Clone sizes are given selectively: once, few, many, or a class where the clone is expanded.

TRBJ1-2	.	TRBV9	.	TGTGCCAGCAGCGTAGGTGGAAGAGGCTACACCTTC	CASSVGGRGYTF
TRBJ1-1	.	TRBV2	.	TGTGCCAGCAGTCCTTCCGGTGGCAACACTGAAGCTTTCTTT	CASSPSGGNTEAFF
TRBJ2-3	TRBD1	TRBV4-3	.	TGCGCCAGCAGCCAAAATCCCGGGACAGGGGAGGCAGATACGCAGTATTTT	CASSQNPGTGEADTQYF
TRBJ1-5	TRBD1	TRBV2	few	TGTGCCAGCATGGGGAACAGGGGTGGCAATCAGCCCCAGCATTTT	CASMGNRGGNQPQHF
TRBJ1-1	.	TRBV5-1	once	TGCGCCAGCAGCTTGTCACTGAACACTGAAGCTTTCTTT	CASSLSLNTEAFF
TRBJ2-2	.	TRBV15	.	TGTGCCACCAGCAGAACAGACTTCACCGGGGAGCTGTTTTTT	CATSRTDFTGELFF
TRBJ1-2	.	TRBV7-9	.	TGTGCCAGCAGCTTACCGGCCGACTATGGCTACACCTTC	CASSLPADYGYTF
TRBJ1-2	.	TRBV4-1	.	TGCGCCAGCAGCCAAGAAACGGGTCGGGGCTACACCTTC	CASSQETGRGYTF
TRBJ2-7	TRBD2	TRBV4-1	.	TGCGCCAGCAGCCTCGGACTAGCGGGCACCTACGAGCAGTACTTC	CASSLGLAGTYEQYF
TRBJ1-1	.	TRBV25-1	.	TGTGCCAGCAGCCCGAATCTCGGGAACACTGAAGCTTTCTTT	CASSPNLGNTEAFF
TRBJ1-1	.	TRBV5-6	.	TGTGCCAGCAGCCCCCCAGGAGACACTGAAGCTTTCTTT	CASSPPGDTEAFF
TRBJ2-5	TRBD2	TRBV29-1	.	TGCAGCGTTGAGGGGACTAGCGGGGGGCCGAAGACCCAGTACTTC	CSVEGTSGGPKTQYF
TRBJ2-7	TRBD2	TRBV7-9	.	TGTGCCAGCAGCGTGACTAGCGACGAGCAGTACTTC	CASSVTSDEQYF
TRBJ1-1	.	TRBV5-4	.	TGTGCCAGCGCTGGGTCAACGCGGGCTGAAGCTTTCTTT	CASAGSTRAEAFF
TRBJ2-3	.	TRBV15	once	TGTGCCACCAGCAGAGATAGGAGAATCGGCACAGATACGCAGTATTTT	CATSRDRRIGTDTQYF
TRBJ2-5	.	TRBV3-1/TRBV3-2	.	TGTGCCAGCAGCGTCGCTAGCCGGGCGGAGACCCAGTACTTC	CASSVASRAETQYF
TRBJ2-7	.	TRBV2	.	TGTGCCAGCAGTGAAGCAAGAAACGAGCAGTACTTC	CASSEARNEQYF
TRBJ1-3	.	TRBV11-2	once	TGTGCCAGCAGCCCATCCCTGAGGGGACATAGCTCTGGAAACACCATATATTTT	CASSPSLRGHSSGNTIYF
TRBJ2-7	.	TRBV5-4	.	TGTGCCAGCAGCCCGGAGGCGGGACAGAACGACGAGCAGTACTTC	CASSPEAGQNDEQYF
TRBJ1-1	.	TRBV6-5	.	TGTGCCAGCATAATCGCCAGGGAAGTCGCTGAAGCTTTCTTT	CASIIAREVAEAFF
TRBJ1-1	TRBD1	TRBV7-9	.	TGTGCCAGCAGCTTAAATCCCCTGGGACAGTCTGTGAACACTGAAGCTTTCTTT	CASSLNPLGQSVNTEAFF
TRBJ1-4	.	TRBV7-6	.	TGTGCCAGCAGCTTATTAGGTGGCTCTCGGGAAAAACTGTTTTTT	CASSLLGGSREKLFF
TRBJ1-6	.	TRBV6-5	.	TGTGCCAGCAGGACAGGCGGCGGGAATTCACCCCTCCACTTT	CASRTGGGNSPLHF
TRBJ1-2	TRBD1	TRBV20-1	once	TGCAGTGCTAGTCTTCCGACAGGGCCCTTTAACTATGGCTACACCTTC	CSASLPTGPFNYGYTF
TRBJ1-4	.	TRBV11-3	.	TGTGCCAGCACTCCCCGGAGGACAAAATTGGTTTCGGGTGAAAAACTGTTTTTT	CASTPRRTKLVSGEKLFF
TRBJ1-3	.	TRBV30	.	TGTGCCTGGAGTGAAGAGAGCCGCTCTGGAAACACCATATATTTT	CAWSEESRSGNTIYF
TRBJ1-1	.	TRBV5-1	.	TGCGCCAGCAGCTTGGACCCCCCGGGACAAGTGAACACTGAAGCTTTCTTT	CASSLDPPGQVNTEAFF
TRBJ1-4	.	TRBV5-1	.	TGCGCCAGCAGGGGGAACCCGGGGGGTGAAAAACTGTTTTTT	CASRGNPGGEKLFF
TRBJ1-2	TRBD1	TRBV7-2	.	TGTGCCAGCAGCTTAGGAGACAGGGAATTCTATGGCTACACCTTC	CASSLGDREFYGYTF
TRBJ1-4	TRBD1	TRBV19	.	TGTGCCACTCAGGGGGCCAGTAATGAAAAACTGTTTTTT	CATQGASNEKLFF
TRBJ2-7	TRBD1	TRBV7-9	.	TGTGCCAGCAGCTCAGGGGACAGACCCTACGAGCAGTACTTC	CASSSGDRPYEQYF
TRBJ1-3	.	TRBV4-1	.	TGCGCCAGCAGCCGAGAAGTTGGGACGGCTGGAAACACCATATATTTT	CASSREVGTAGNTIYF
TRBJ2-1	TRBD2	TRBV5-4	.	TGTGCCAGCAGCTCTCGAGCGGGGGGCCTAAACAATGAGCAGTTCTTC	CASSSRAGGLNNEQFF
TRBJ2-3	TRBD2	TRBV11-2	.	TGTGCCAGCAGCTTTGGGACTAGCGGGGCCTTCATGGATACGCAGTATTTT	CASSFGTSGAFMDTQYF
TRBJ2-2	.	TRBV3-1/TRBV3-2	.	TGTGCCAGCAGCACCCGGGGCACCGGGGAGCTGTTTTTT	CASSTRGTGELFF
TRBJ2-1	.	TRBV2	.	TGTGCCACCCCAGGGGCAGGGGATGAGCAGTTCTTC	CATPGAGDEQFF
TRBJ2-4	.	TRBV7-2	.	TGTGCCAGCAGCTTAGGCACTCAGGGCGACATTCAGTACTTC	CASSLGTQGDIQYF
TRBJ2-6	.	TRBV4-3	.	TGCGCCAGCAGCCCGGGGGTCCGCTCTGGGGCCAACGTCCTGACTTTC	CASSPGVRSGANVLTF